Listed below are T cell receptor beta chains from one sample, sequenced in a study of T cell responses to AZD1222 COVID-19 vaccine. Sequencing used immunoSEQ multiplex PCR; TCRdb keeps in-frame clones, though not all of them. The sample records about 120,000 clones, around 92% being singletons. The specimen comprised peripheral blood, sampled on day 0 of AZD1222 vaccination. All receptors derive from an adult in good health. Both conserved end residues are part of each CDR3. A D gene is named only where the DNA matches it firmly. Clone size, where shown, is once, few, many, or a class for clones that have expanded.

D gene	V gene	clone size	J gene	CDR3 protein	CDR3 DNA
.	TRBV15	.	TRBJ2-1	CATSDLIDNEQFF	TGTGCCACCAGCGACCTAATAGACAATGAGCAGTTCTTC
.	TRBV4-1	.	TRBJ1-1	CASSQDYRQRWTEAFF	TGCGCCAGCAGCCAAGACTACCGACAGCGCTGGACTGAAGCTTTCTTT
.	TRBV7-6	.	TRBJ2-3	CASSFSSAGSTDTQYF	TGTGCCAGCAGCTTCAGTTCGGCGGGGAGCACAGATACGCAGTATTTT
TRBD2	TRBV7-2	.	TRBJ2-7	CASSSYPRGSHEQYF	TGTGCCAGCAGCTCCTACCCGCGGGGGAGCCACGAGCAGTACTTC
TRBD1	TRBV19	.	TRBJ1-2	CASSQNRGSDYGYTF	TGTGCCAGTAGCCAAAACAGGGGGTCTGACTATGGCTACACCTTC
TRBD1	TRBV9	few	TRBJ1-3	CASSDRQGPRGNTIYF	TGTGCCAGCAGCGACCGACAGGGGCCAAGGGGAAACACCATATATTTT
.	TRBV30	.	TRBJ2-7	CAWSDTGYPSYEQYF	TGTGCCTGGAGCGATACAGGGTACCCCTCCTACGAGCAGTACTTC
.	TRBV5-6	once	TRBJ2-3	CASSFFGGEINTQYF	TGTGCCAGCAGCTTCTTCGGAGGGGAAATCAATACGCAGTATTTT
TRBD1	TRBV28	.	TRBJ2-2	CASSGPRDRATNTGELFF	TGTGCCAGCAGTGGCCCCCGGGACAGGGCGACGAACACCGGGGAGCTGTTTTTT
TRBD1	TRBV6-2/TRBV6-3	.	TRBJ1-6	CASSSNRGQNSPLHF	TGTGCCAGCAGTTCCAACAGGGGGCAAAATTCACCCCTCCACTTT
.	TRBV7-2	.	TRBJ1-2	CASSLDGTGYTF	TGTGCCAGCAGCTTAGACGGCACGGGCTACACCTTC
TRBD1	TRBV28	.	TRBJ1-4	CATTRPRDRGEKLFF	TGTGCCACCACAAGACCCCGGGACAGGGGTGAAAAACTGTTTTTT
.	TRBV29-1	once	TRBJ1-2	CSVEAESLNYGYTF	TGCAGCGTTGAAGCCGAGTCTCTTAACTATGGCTACACCTTC
.	TRBV7-2	.	TRBJ1-3	CASSLGDSSGNTIYF	TGTGCCAGCAGCTTAGGTGATAGCTCTGGAAACACCATATATTTT
TRBD2	TRBV29-1	.	TRBJ2-2	CSVGLAEFTGELFF	TGCAGCGTTGGGCTAGCGGAGTTCACCGGGGAGCTGTTTTTT
.	TRBV19	.	TRBJ2-1	CASSIVSENEQFF	TGTGCCAGTAGTATTGTGTCGGAAAATGAGCAGTTCTTC
.	TRBV28	once	TRBJ1-1	CASSSSSLNTEAFF	TGTGCCAGCAGTTCCAGTAGCCTGAACACTGAAGCTTTCTTT
TRBD1	TRBV5-1	.	TRBJ1-2	CASSLDVRDRGRGYTF	TGCGCCAGCAGCTTGGATGTAAGGGACAGGGGGAGAGGCTACACCTTC
.	TRBV6-6	.	TRBJ2-2	CASGDGGYTGELFF	TGTGCCAGCGGGGATGGGGGATACACCGGGGAGCTGTTTTTT
.	TRBV29-1	once	TRBJ1-1	CSVKDRNTEAFF	TGCAGCGTCAAGGACAGGAACACTGAAGCTTTCTTT
.	TRBV7-2	.	TRBJ1-1	CASSEEGIWGSVTEAFF	TGTGCCAGCAGCGAGGAAGGGATTTGGGGAAGCGTGACTGAAGCTTTCTTT
TRBD2	TRBV3-1/TRBV3-2	.	TRBJ2-3	CASSQDSGGAWSTDTQYF	TGTGCCAGCAGCCAAGATTCCGGGGGGGCCTGGAGCACAGATACGCAGTATTTT
.	TRBV6-1	.	TRBJ2-2	CASSEGWAGELFF	TGTGCCAGCAGTGAGGGTTGGGCCGGGGAGCTGTTTTTT
.	TRBV11-3	.	TRBJ2-7	CASSLLSEDEQYF	TGTGCCAGCAGCTTATTGTCCGAGGACGAGCAGTACTTC
TRBD1	TRBV7-2	.	TRBJ1-4	CASSVGTGEEKLFF	TGTGCCAGCAGCGTCGGGACAGGAGAGGAAAAACTGTTTTTT
TRBD2	TRBV12-3/TRBV12-4	.	TRBJ2-1	CASSPTSGSEQFF	TGTGCCAGCAGCCCGACTAGCGGGAGTGAGCAGTTCTTC
.	TRBV11-3	.	TRBJ2-3	CASALGNRAGDTQYF	TGTGCCAGCGCCCTGGGGAACAGGGCTGGAGATACGCAGTATTTT
.	TRBV2	.	TRBJ1-1	CASSGTANTEAFF	TGTGCCAGCAGTGGGACAGCTAACACTGAAGCTTTCTTT
TRBD2	TRBV9	.	TRBJ2-3	CASSDPQRGGGTDTQYF	TGTGCCAGCAGCGACCCCCAGCGGGGGGGCGGCACAGATACGCAGTATTTT
TRBD2	TRBV5-1	.	TRBJ2-7	CASSLRPSGGPELGPNYEQYF	TGCGCCAGCAGCTTGCGGCCTAGCGGGGGCCCGGAACTTGGCCCGAACTACGAGCAGTACTTC
TRBD2	TRBV13	.	TRBJ2-7	CASSSGLADHEQYF	TGTGCCAGCAGCTCGGGACTAGCAGACCACGAGCAGTACTTC
.	TRBV25-1	.	TRBJ1-2	CASSEYGGLGGYTF	TGTGCCAGCAGTGAATATGGGGGCTTGGGTGGCTACACCTTC
TRBD1	TRBV5-8	once	TRBJ1-1	CASSSDRGNTEAFF	TGTGCCAGCAGCTCGGACAGGGGGAACACTGAAGCTTTCTTT
.	TRBV2	.	TRBJ2-3	CASTAGMGTDTQYF	TGTGCCAGCACGGCGGGTATGGGGACAGATACGCAGTATTTT
TRBD1	TRBV11-2	.	TRBJ2-5	CASSLESLWDRGKETQYF	TGTGCCAGCAGCTTAGAGAGCCTCTGGGACAGGGGAAAAGAGACCCAGTACTTC
.	TRBV10-1	once	TRBJ2-2	CASSEEGFTGELFF	TGCGCCAGCAGTGAGGAGGGTTTCACCGGGGAGCTGTTTTTT
TRBD1	TRBV7-6	.	TRBJ1-2	CASSLQPRGQGYGYTF	TGTGCCAGCAGCTTACAGCCCAGGGGGCAGGGCTATGGCTACACCTTC
TRBD1	TRBV4-1	few	TRBJ1-1	CASSHVGAGGTEAFF	TGCGCCAGCAGCCACGTCGGGGCAGGGGGCACTGAAGCTTTCTTT
TRBD2	TRBV7-9	.	TRBJ2-5	CASSSLAEGEETQYF	TGTGCCAGCAGCTCCCTAGCGGAGGGAGAGGAGACCCAGTACTTC
.	TRBV14	.	TRBJ2-1	CASSPTFSSYNEQFF	TGTGCCAGCAGCCCTACCTTTAGCTCCTACAATGAGCAGTTCTTC
.	TRBV9	.	TRBJ1-2	CASSVEGSPNYGYTF	TGTGCCAGCAGCGTAGAGGGGAGCCCTAACTATGGCTACACCTTC
.	TRBV23-1	.	TRBJ2-7	CASSQKGWIYEQYF	TGCGCCAGCAGTCAAAAGGGCTGGATCTACGAGCAGTACTTC
TRBD2	TRBV7-9	.	TRBJ2-5	CASSLGLAGLETQYF	TGTGCCAGCAGCTTAGGGCTAGCGGGGCTGGAGACCCAGTACTTC
.	TRBV18	.	TRBJ1-3	CASSQEQPSSGNTIYF	TGTGCCAGCTCCCAAGAACAGCCGAGCTCTGGAAACACCATATATTTT
TRBD1	TRBV7-2	.	TRBJ1-3	CASSTGQGASGNTIYF	TGTGCCAGCAGCACGGGACAGGGGGCCTCTGGAAACACCATATATTTT
.	TRBV5-1	.	TRBJ1-5	CASSLAGASNQPQHF	TGCGCCAGCAGCTTAGCAGGGGCAAGCAATCAGCCCCAGCATTTT